This T cell receptor (beta chain) was recorded in a study of blood T cell repertoires in COVID-19. As for the study in general: Researchers got acute and convalescent COVID-19 samples from the United States, Italy and Spain. In each case, the material was cDNA or gDNA derived from T cells, B-cell-depleted T cells, or PBMCs.

How the authors handled the data: Estimation of nucleated cell counts was performed using reference gene primer amplification. Produced via immunoSEQ multiplex PCR; TCRdb's table is partial and in-frame only. That table gives V, J and clone size, and the DNA gave D and trimming. This table has roughly 200,000 clones, about nine tenths appearing once. Germline values: CDR1 ENHRY, CDR2 SYGVKD. This CDR3 contains 15 residues. The V gene end was trimmed by 5 bases and the J gene end by 3 bases; junction bases not matched to a gene: 7. The sequence was collected from a man between 45 and 60 years old with acute or convalescent COVID-19. The sequencing input was peripheral blood. The chain recombines TRBV10-3 with TRBJ2-5; TRBD2 aligns across 9 bases. Here the CDR3 DNA reads TGTGCCATCAGTTTAGGTAGCGGGGGAGAAGAGACCCAGTACTTC. Protein sequence: CAISLGSGGEETQYF.